The 7 T cell receptor beta chains in this list originate from one sample, sequenced in a study of T cells in Graves' hyperthyroidism and ophthalmopathy. Amplification yielded TCR beta CDR3 regions, with RNA transcripts as the source. RT-PCR in the first round (using the HTBI primer set) targeted the TCR CDR3. TCRdb independently ran MiXCR on the multiplex PCR reads; one entry per CDR3 protein. This sample has about 290,000 distinct CDR3 sequences, with about an eighth found just once. The sample was blood. The receptors were sampled from a woman between 25 and 40 years old with Graves' hyperthyroidism that later progressed to Graves' ophthalmopathy.

This chain uses TRBV4-1 with TRBJ1-5; D unclear. In germline, CDR1 is MGHRA, CDR2 YSYEKL. This CDR3 contains 14 residues. Deletions cut 2 bases from V and 3 bases from J, with 8 bases between. CDR3 in DNA: TGCGCCAGCAGCCAATATCGCACCAATCAGCCCCAGCATTTT. It encodes CASSQYRTNQPQHF.

This clonotype was seen at least ten times. In DNA, the CDR3 is TGTGCCAGCAGCAAAGGGGGAGAAACGCATGGCTACACCTTC. It codes for CASSKGGETHGYTF. The chain is built from TRBV9 and TRBJ1-2, with a possible D match to TRBD1 (6 bases). Germline-derived CDR1 and CDR2 are SGDLS and YYNGEE. Trimming removed 4 bases from V and 6 bases from J, with 16 bases in between. The CDR3 is 14 residues long. The full variable domain, in which reference TRBV9 and TRBJ1-2 provide the parts outside the CDR3, is DSGVTQTPKHLITATGQRVTLRCSPRSGDLSVYWYQQSLDQGLQFLIQYYNGEERAKGNILERFSAQQFPDLHSELNLSSLELGDSALYFCASSKGGETHGYTFGSGTRLTVV.

The chain employs TRBV6-5 and TRBJ1-2; the D is unclear. There are 12 residues in the CDR3. V lost 4 bases and J lost 8, with 11 bases in between. In germline, CDR1 is MNHEY, CDR2 SVGAGI. Here the CDR3 reads CASSFVGSGYTF. CDR3 DNA: TGTGCCAGCAGTTTTGTGGGGTCGGGCTACACCTTC.

This sequence joins TRBV7-2 and TRBJ2-1; D may be TRBD2 (6 bases). This CDR3 has 15 amino acids. Germline V gene data show CDR1 as SGHTA and CDR2 as FQGNSA. V dropped 2 bases and J dropped 4 bases, with 12 bases sitting between them. CDR3 bases: TGTGCCAGCAGCTTATCAGGCGGGGAATACAATGAGCAGTTCTTC. Protein product: CASSLSGGEYNEQFF.

With regard to this clonotype: Given a much more abundant clone one base away, this may be a read error. This chain joins TRBV6-1 and TRBJ2-1; 12 bases match TRBD2. With 4 bases clipped from V and 8 bases from J, the junction kept 3 bases outside the gene matches. Germline values: CDR1 MNHNS, CDR2 SASEGT. There are 14 residues in the CDR3. CDR3 bases: TGTGCCAGCAGTGGGACTAGCGGGACCGATGAGCAGTTCTTC. It translates to CASSGTSGTDEQFF.

The table lists this clonotype with many counts. The chain joins TRBV9 to TRBJ1-1; D is ambiguous. CDR1 and CDR2 from the germline V gene are SGDLS and YYNGEE. V shed 4 bases and J shed 3 bases, with 16 bases lying between them. There are 15 residues in the CDR3. The CDR3 bases are TGTGCCAGCAGCTCATTACAGAGCCCTTACACTGAAGCTTTCTTT. This translates into CASSSLQSPYTEAFF.

This clonotype has at least ten counts. The rearrangement uses TRBV12-3 or TRBV12-4 and TRBJ2-1; TRBD1 or TRBD2 may be the D gene (5 bases each). Trimming took 5 bases from V and 9 from J, leaving 8 bases between them. The CDR3 is 11 residues long. CDR3 nucleotide sequence: TGTGCCAGCAGTGGGGGAACTGAGCAGTTCTTC. This translates into CASSGGTEQFF.